What follows is one T cell receptor beta chain and its context. The antigen remains undetermined. This sample is part of a study of shared clonotypes between healthy human individuals. General observations from the study: Investigators expected sequencing depth to affect clonotype sharing among donors.

Every immunoSEQ plate was one replicate of a subset's evenly spread DNA. The repertoire was sequenced with immunoSEQ multiplex PCR; TCRdb's copy has only in-frame clones and lacks some. This sample carries about 1,500,000 clones, roughly 95% of them seen once, and the ten largest clones take approximately 1.1%. The sample taken for sequencing was naive CD4+ T cells sorted from blood. Stated subset: CD45RA+ positively selected. The source of this sequence is a man aged 25 to 40 in good health.

CDR3 residues: CASSSGGRTEAFF. In nucleotides, the CDR3 is TGTGCCAGCAGTTCCGGGGGCCGCACTGAAGCTTTCTTT. The rearrangement links TRBV28 to TRBJ1-1; D possibly corresponds to TRBD1 (6 bases). The CDR3 spans 13 residues. Germline CDR1 MDHEN, CDR2 SYDVKM. Trimming stripped 4 bases from V and 4 bases from J, with 10 bases between.